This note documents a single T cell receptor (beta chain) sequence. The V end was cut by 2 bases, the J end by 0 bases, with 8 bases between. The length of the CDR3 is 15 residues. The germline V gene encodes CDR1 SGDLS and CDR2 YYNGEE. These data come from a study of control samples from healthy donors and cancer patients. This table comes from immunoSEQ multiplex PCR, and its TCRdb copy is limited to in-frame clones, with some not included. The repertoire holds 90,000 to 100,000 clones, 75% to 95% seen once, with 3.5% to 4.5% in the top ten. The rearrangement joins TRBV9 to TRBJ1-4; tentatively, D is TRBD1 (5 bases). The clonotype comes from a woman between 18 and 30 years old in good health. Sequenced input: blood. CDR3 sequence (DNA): TGTGCCAGCAGCGTTGGGGCAGCAACTAATGAAAAACTGTTTTTT. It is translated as CASSVGAATNEKLFF.